The rows below give T cell receptor beta chains drawn from one sample of a study of cytomegalovirus exposure and HLA in healthy donors. Data came from immunoSEQ multiplex PCR; TCRdb stores just in-frame clones and leaves some out. The sample consists of 250,000 to 350,000 clones, around 90% of them appearing once. Sequenced: PBMCs. The receptors shown here come from a young man in good health and CMV-seronegative. Each CDR3 is given with its conserved first and last residue. D genes are given only for firm matches. For some rows the clone size is stated as once, few or many, or as a class when expanded; others skip it.

CDR3 protein | CDR3 DNA | J gene | V gene | D gene | clone size
CSAGQGNTGELFF | TGCAGCGCAGGACAGGGGAACACCGGGGAGCTGTTTTTT | TRBJ2-2 | TRBV29-1 | TRBD1 | .
CASNGGFQETQYF | TGTGCCAGCAATGGGGGCTTCCAAGAGACCCAGTACTTC | TRBJ2-5 | TRBV2 | . | once
CASSSPDTDTEAFF | TGTGCCAGCAGTTCACCTGACACCGACACTGAAGCTTTCTTT | TRBJ1-1 | TRBV27 | . | .
CASRAQGNTEAFF | TGTGCCAGCAGGGCACAGGGGAACACTGAAGCTTTCTTT | TRBJ1-1 | TRBV2 | . | .
CASSPERPGKDEQYF | TGCGCCAGCAGCCCCGAGCGGCCCGGGAAAGACGAGCAGTACTTC | TRBJ2-7 | TRBV5-1 | . | .
CSVEGSGSFGGYTF | TGCAGCGTTGAAGGTTCAGGGTCCTTTGGTGGCTACACCTTC | TRBJ1-2 | TRBV29-1 | . | .
CASSLTSLAGDYNEQFF | TGTGCCAGCAGTTTAACCTCACTAGCGGGGGACTACAATGAGCAGTTCTTC | TRBJ2-1 | TRBV27 | TRBD2 | .
CASSFPGDGANVLTF | TGTGCCAGCAGTTTCCCAGGGGATGGGGCCAACGTCCTGACTTTC | TRBJ2-6 | TRBV6-6 | . | .
CASSLGRAPDQPQHF | TGTGCCAGCAGCTTAGGCAGGGCGCCAGATCAGCCCCAGCATTTT | TRBJ1-5 | TRBV7-2 | . | .
CASSSTGDGYGYTF | TGCGCCAGCAGCTCGACAGGGGACGGCTATGGCTACACCTTC | TRBJ1-2 | TRBV5-1 | TRBD1 | .
CASSSSIGDIQYF | TGTGCCAGCAGCTCGAGCATAGGGGACATTCAGTACTTC | TRBJ2-4 | TRBV7-2 | . | .
CSVEGRGESYEQYF | TGCAGCGTTGAGGGCAGGGGAGAATCCTACGAGCAGTACTTC | TRBJ2-7 | TRBV29-1 | . | .
CASSSTGNGLETQYF | TGTGCCAGCAGCTCGACAGGGAATGGATTAGAGACCCAGTACTTC | TRBJ2-5 | TRBV7-2 | TRBD1 | .
CASSIEAPSGGYSYEQYF | TGTGCCAGTAGTATAGAAGCCCCTAGCGGGGGTTACTCCTACGAGCAGTACTTC | TRBJ2-7 | TRBV19 | TRBD2 | .
CATSGNNYEQYF | TGTGCCACCAGCGGCAATAACTACGAGCAGTACTTC | TRBJ2-7 | TRBV15 | . | few
CASSPDTGYQETQYF | TGTGCCAGCTCACCAGATACAGGTTACCAAGAGACCCAGTACTTC | TRBJ2-5 | TRBV18 | . | .
CASSLLTGLPGELFF | TGTGCCAGCAGTTTATTAACAGGGTTGCCCGGGGAGCTGTTTTTT | TRBJ2-2 | TRBV27 | . | .
CASSTPIGYTF | TGTGCCAGTAGTACCCCCATTGGCTACACCTTC | TRBJ1-2 | TRBV19 | . | .
CAISVDSGGVSDTQYF | TGTGCCATCAGTGTGGATAGCGGGGGGGTGTCAGATACGCAGTATTTT | TRBJ2-3 | TRBV10-3 | TRBD2 | .
CASSTNPGQGADGELFF | TGTGCCAGCAGCACCAATCCGGGACAGGGGGCGGACGGGGAGCTGTTTTTT | TRBJ2-2 | TRBV21-1 | . | .
CASRLRAGGNSPLHF | TGTGCCAGTAGATTGCGGGCAGGGGGAAATTCACCCCTCCACTTT | TRBJ1-6 | TRBV19 | TRBD1 | .
CASSRGMNTEAFF | TGTGCCAGCAGTCGCGGGATGAACACTGAAGCTTTCTTT | TRBJ1-1 | TRBV27 | . | .
CAWSVRGGLSQPQHF | TGTGCCTGGAGTGTACGGGGGGGGCTCTCCCAGCCCCAGCATTTT | TRBJ1-5 | TRBV30 | . | .
CASSFGQGRDEQYF | TGTGCCAGCAGCTTTGGACAGGGGAGGGACGAGCAGTACTTC | TRBJ2-7 | TRBV7-9 | TRBD1 | .
CASSIVNSNQPQHF | TGTGCCAGTAGTATAGTAAATAGCAATCAGCCCCAGCATTTT | TRBJ1-5 | TRBV19 | . | .